Below, 15 T cell receptor beta chains from the same sample are listed, as sequenced in a study of response to subunit inactivated influenza vaccine (dated by TCRdb to 2017 to 2018). Preparation of the library involved RT-PCR. Data came from an Illumina HiSeq 2500. In TCRdb, the public reads were trimmed at Q25 with fastp and aligned with MiXCR, with productive beta chains retained. Duplicate CDR3 protein sequences are folded into a single record with the most common DNA and genes. The sample includes 650,000 to 850,000 distinct CDR3 sequences, with approximately 15% observed a single time. Approximately 7% of the sample goes to the ten largest clones. Sequencing used PBMCs from blood, obtained 14 days before vaccination. These receptors were obtained from a man aged 45-60 years who received an inactivated influenza vaccine. Donor details come from another sample of the same person, matched by shared clones.

V gene TRBV5-1 combines with J gene TRBJ1-5; tentatively, D is TRBD1 (6 bases). Germline assignment: CDR1 SGHRS and CDR2 YFSETQ. This CDR3 is built from 15 residues. Trimming took 4 bases from V and 4 from J, leaving 15 bases between them. In nucleotides, the CDR3 is TGCGCCAGCAGCCCGGCCCCAGGGGTGAATCAGCCCCAGCATTTT. It translates to CASSPAPGVNQPQHF.

V is TRBV4-2 and J is TRBJ2-3, with 15 nucleotides matching TRBD2. Losses at the gene ends were 4 bases for V and 7 bases for J; bases not matched to a gene: 9. The germline V gene encodes CDR1 LGHNA and CDR2 YNFKEQ. This CDR3 is built from 17 residues. CDR3 region: CASSRGLAGGPVYTQYF. Here the CDR3 DNA reads TGTGCCAGCAGCCGGGGACTAGCGGGGGGCCCGGTTTATACGCAGTATTTT.

The V call is TRBV11-2, the J call TRBJ2-7; D unclear. V was shortened by 1 base and J by 2 bases, with 18 bases between the two germline ends. In germline, CDR1 is SGHAT, CDR2 FQNNGV. The CDR3 loop spans 17 amino acids. The CDR3 reads CASSLVVGSTKAYEQYF. The CDR3 coding sequence is TGTGCCAGCAGCTTAGTGGTAGGCAGCACCAAAGCCTACGAGCAGTACTTC.

This sequence joins TRBV29-1 and TRBJ2-1; no firm D call. There are 13 residues in the CDR3. Germline V CDR1 and CDR2: SQVTM, ANQGSEA. V was pared by 1 base and J by 2 bases, with 6 bases between. The CDR3 protein is CSVEGLAYNEQFF. Here the CDR3 DNA reads TGCAGCGTTGAAGGTCTAGCCTACAATGAGCAGTTCTTC.

This clonotype was seen a handful of times. V usage is TRBV18 and J usage is TRBJ1-3, with D unresolved. The CDR3 is 16 residues long. V dropped 3 bases and J dropped 0 bases, with 12 bases sitting between them. Germline V CDR1 and CDR2: KGHSH, LQKENI. The CDR3 reads CASSPSAVSSGNTIYF. CDR3 bases: TGTGCCAGCTCACCGTCGGCAGTTAGCTCTGGAAACACCATATATTTT.

The chain recombines TRBV20-1 with TRBJ2-2; no clear D gene. V was pared by 3 bases and J by 0 bases, with 8 bases between. The germline gives CDR1 DFQATT, CDR2 SNEGSKA (reference sequence). CDR3 length: 14 amino acids. The chain's CDR3 is CSASVQTNTGELFF. In DNA, the CDR3 is TGCAGTGCTAGCGTGCAAACGAACACCGGGGAGCTGTTTTTT.

This clonotype was counted a few times. The chain combines TRBV7-2 with TRBJ1-2; D is perhaps TRBD1 (5 bases). Trimming stripped 5 bases from V and 4 bases from J, with 14 bases between. Germline loops: CDR1 SGHTA, CDR2 FQGNSA. The CDR3 contains 14 residues. CDR3 in amino acids: CASSASTGPYGYTF. The CDR3 region has the DNA TGTGCCAGCAGCGCGTCAACAGGACCCTATGGCTACACCTTC.

This clonotype was observed a few times. The V call is TRBV7-3, the J call TRBJ2-2; D is unclear. This CDR3 spans 14 amino acids. The germline V and J ends were trimmed by 4 bases and 6 bases, with 12 bases remaining between them. Germline loops: CDR1 SGHTA, CDR2 FQGTGA. The CDR3 region is CASSSTPGPGELFF. DNA of the CDR3: TGTGCCAGCAGCTCCACGCCTGGTCCCGGGGAGCTGTTTTTT.

This clonotype was picked up many times. This chain uses TRBV12-3 or TRBV12-4 with TRBJ2-7; D unclear. CDR3 size: 13 residues. V lost 6 bases and J lost 2, with 11 bases in between. The CDR3 protein is CASSSATPYEQYF. The CDR3 DNA sequence: TGTGCCAGCAGCTCGGCGACCCCCTACGAGCAGTACTTC.

CDR3 amino acids: CASSVGTSGRYEQFF. Here the CDR3 DNA reads TGTGCCAGCAGCGTAGGGACTAGCGGGAGATATGAGCAGTTCTTC. The chain couples TRBV9 to TRBJ2-1; 13 bases line up with TRBD2. Germline CDR1 reads SGDLS; CDR2 reads YYNGEE. The V segment lost 0 bases and the J segment 8 bases; nucleotides outside the gene matches: 2. The CDR3 is 15 amino acids.

This clonotype was seen a few times. The chain recombines TRBV27 with TRBJ2-1, with TRBD2 matching 8 bases. The ends lost 4 bases at V and 4 bases at J; junction bases unmatched: 9. The CDR3 contains 16 residues. Germline V CDR1 and CDR2: MNHEY, SMNVEV (reference sequence). Here the CDR3 reads CASSSRWREVYNEQFF. CDR3 sequence (DNA): TGTGCCAGCAGTTCCCGCTGGCGGGAGGTATACAATGAGCAGTTCTTC.

This clonotype has just a few counts. V is TRBV4-2 and J is TRBJ1-1; 9 bases fit TRBD1. The V gene end was trimmed by 3 bases and the J gene end by 5 bases; junction bases not matched to a gene: 7. The V gene's germline CDR1 is LGHNA and CDR2 YNFKEQ. The CDR3 spans 15 residues. CDR3 sequence reads: CASSQGQGGRTEAFF. The CDR3 DNA reads TGTGCCAGCAGCCAGGGACAGGGAGGGAGAACTGAAGCTTTCTTT.

The sample holds a few counts of this clonotype. The chain couples TRBV9 to TRBJ2-7, with 8 nucleotides matching TRBD2. V lost 8 bases and J lost 3; bases outside the gene matches: 7. The CDR3 sequence is 13 residues long. In germline, CDR1 is SGDLS, CDR2 YYNGEE. The CDR3 sequence: CASGPGLGYEQYF. As DNA, the CDR3 is TGTGCCAGTGGACCGGGACTAGGCTACGAGCAGTACTTC.

This clonotype was seen ten or more times. This chain joins TRBV4-3 and TRBJ2-4; D call uncertain. CDR3 size: 15 residues. Germline CDR1 LGHNA, CDR2 YSLEER. V was clipped by 0 bases and J by 3 bases, with 9 bases between them. CDR3 amino acids: CASSQDARVKNIQYF. CDR3 coding DNA: TGCGCCAGCAGCCAAGATGCCAGAGTCAAAAACATTCAGTACTTC.

V usage is TRBV7-8 and J usage is TRBJ1-4; D ambiguous. Germline CDR1 reads SGHVS; CDR2 reads FQNEAQ. The ends were cut back, 1 base at V and 0 bases at J, with 9 bases in the middle. This CDR3 comprises 16 residues. CDR3 DNA: TGTGCCAGCAGCTTAGGGTTCAGAACAACTAATGAAAAACTGTTTTTT. It yields the protein CASSLGFRTTNEKLFF.